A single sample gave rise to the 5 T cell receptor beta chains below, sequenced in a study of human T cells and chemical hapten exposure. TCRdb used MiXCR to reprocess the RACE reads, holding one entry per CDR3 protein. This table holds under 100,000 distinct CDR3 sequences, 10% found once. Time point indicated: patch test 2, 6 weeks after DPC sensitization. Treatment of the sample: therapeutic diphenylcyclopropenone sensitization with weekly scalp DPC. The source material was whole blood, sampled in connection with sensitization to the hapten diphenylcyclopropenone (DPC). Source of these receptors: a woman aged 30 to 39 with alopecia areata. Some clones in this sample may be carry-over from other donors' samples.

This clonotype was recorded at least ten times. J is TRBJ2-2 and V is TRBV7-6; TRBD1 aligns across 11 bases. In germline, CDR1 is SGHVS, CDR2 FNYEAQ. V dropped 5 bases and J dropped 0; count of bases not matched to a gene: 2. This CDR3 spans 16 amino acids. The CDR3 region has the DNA TGTGCCAGCAGCAGGGGACAGGGGGCGAACACCGGGGAGCTGTTTTTT. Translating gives CASSRGQGANTGELFF.

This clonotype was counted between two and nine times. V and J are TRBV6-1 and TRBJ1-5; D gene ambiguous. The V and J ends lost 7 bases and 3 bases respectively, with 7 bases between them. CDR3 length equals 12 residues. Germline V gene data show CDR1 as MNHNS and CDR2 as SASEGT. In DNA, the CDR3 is TGTGCCAGCAAAGACTACAATCAGCCCCAGCATTTT. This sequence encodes CASKDYNQPQHF.

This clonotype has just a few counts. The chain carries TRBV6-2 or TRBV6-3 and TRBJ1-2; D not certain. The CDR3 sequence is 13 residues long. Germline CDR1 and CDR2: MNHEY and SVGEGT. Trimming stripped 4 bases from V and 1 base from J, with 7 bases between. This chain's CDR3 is CASSSTSNYGYTF. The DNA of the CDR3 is TGTGCCAGCAGTTCCACGAGTAACTATGGCTACACCTTC.

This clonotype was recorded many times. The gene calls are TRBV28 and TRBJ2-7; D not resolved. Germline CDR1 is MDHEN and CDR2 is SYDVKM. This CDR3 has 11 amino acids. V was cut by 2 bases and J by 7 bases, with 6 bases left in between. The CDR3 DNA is TGTGCCAGCAGTTTAATTGGAGAGCAGTACTTC. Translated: CASSLIGEQYF.

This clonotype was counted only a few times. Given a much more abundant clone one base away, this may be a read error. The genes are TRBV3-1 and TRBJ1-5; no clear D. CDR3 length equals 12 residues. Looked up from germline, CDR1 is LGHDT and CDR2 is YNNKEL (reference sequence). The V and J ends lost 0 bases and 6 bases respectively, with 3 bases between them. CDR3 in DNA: TGTGCCAGCAGCCAAGACGGTCAGCCCCAGCATTTT. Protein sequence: CASSQDGQPQHF.